The subject of this entry is one TCR beta chain. The CDR3 runs 15 residues. The germline CDR1 and CDR2 sequences are SEHNR and FQNEAQ (reference sequence). V lost 3 bases to trimming and J lost 3 bases, with 12 bases between them. Genomic DNA came from blood conventional CD4+ T cells gated CD25-low CD127-high. Only in-frame clones appear in the TCRdb table, and some are missing; sequencing was by immunoSEQ multiplex PCR. The data contain 10,000 to 15,000 clones, approximately 93% of them singletons. The sample belongs to a study of regulatory and conventional T cells in RAG deficiency. The same specimen was also included in a second study, on regulatory T cells. That paper states: Primers: 52 TRBV forward and 13 TRBJ reverse.

This clonotype was obtained from a human donor in good health. This chain connects TRBV7-9 to TRBJ1-3, with D hard to call. The sequencing sample was made of CD4+ effector T cells sorted from blood. DNA for the CDR3: TGTGCCAGCAGCTTTGGGGTCACGGATGGAAACACCATATATTTT. Encoded protein: CASSFGVTDGNTIYF.